Listed below are T cell receptor beta chains from one sample, sequenced in a study of blood T cell repertoires in COVID-19. Assay used: immunoSEQ multiplex PCR; TCRdb lists only in-frame clones, some missing. This table has roughly 170,000 clones, approximately 84% appearing once. Sample: peripheral blood. The source is a man aged 35 to 55 who had recovered from COVID-19. Both conserved end residues are part of each CDR3. D genes are given only for firm matches. Size is stated for part of the rows, as once, few or many counts, or as a class when the clone is expanded.

TRBD1 TRBJ1-1 NA TRBV2 CASSVGQGNTEAFF TGTGCCAGCAGCGTTGGACAGGGGAACACTGAAGCTTTCTTT
NA TRBJ2-2 NA TRBV10-3 CAISGRQTNTGELFF TGTGCCATCAGCGGGCGACAGACCAACACCGGGGAGCTGTTTTTT
TRBD2 TRBJ2-1 NA TRBV28 CASSGTSGTYNEQFF TGTGCCAGCAGTGGGACTAGCGGAACCTACAATGAGCAGTTCTTC
TRBD1 TRBJ1-4 NA TRBV24-1 CATSDPGTGDEKLFF TGTGCCACCAGTGATCCCGGGACAGGGGATGAAAAACTGTTTTTT
TRBD1 TRBJ1-5 NA TRBV6-2/TRBV6-3 CASSSGGYQPQHF TGTGCCAGCAGTTCAGGGGGCTACCAGCCCCAGCATTTT
NA TRBJ1-1 once TRBV6-6 CASSQINTEAFF TGTGCCAGCAGCCAGATTAACACTGAAGCTTTCTTT
TRBD2 TRBJ2-3 NA TRBV2 CASSYAGGPTDTQYF TGTGCCAGCAGTTATGCGGGGGGGCCCACAGATACGCAGTATTTT
NA TRBJ2-7 NA TRBV29-1 CSVAFRGPGYEQYF TGCAGCGTTGCCTTCAGGGGCCCCGGCTACGAGCAGTACTTC
NA TRBJ2-5 NA TRBV12-1 CASSLTGHNGETQYF TGTGCCAGCAGCTTGACAGGCCACAACGGGGAGACCCAGTACTTC
NA TRBJ2-5 NA TRBV9 CASSVGGAQETQYF TGTGCCAGCAGCGTAGGCGGGGCCCAAGAGACCCAGTACTTC
TRBD2 TRBJ2-3 NA TRBV6-5 CASRGPGTTTDTQYF TGTGCCAGCAGAGGACCGGGGACTACGACAGATACGCAGTATTTT
NA TRBJ2-5 NA TRBV27 CASSLRDNQETQYF TGTGCCAGCAGTCTCCGGGACAACCAAGAGACCCAGTACTTC
NA TRBJ1-3 few TRBV18 CASRERGVNTIYF TGTGCCAGCAGGGAACGCGGGGTAAACACCATATATTTT
NA TRBJ1-2 NA TRBV11-2 CASSLGGGRTRANYGYTF TGTGCCAGCAGCTTAGGGGGGGGACGGACGAGAGCTAACTATGGCTACACCTTC
NA TRBJ2-7 NA TRBV6-2/TRBV6-3 CASSRHPYEQYF TGTGCCAGCAGTAGACACCCGTACGAGCAGTACTTC
TRBD2 TRBJ2-2 NA TRBV4-3 CASSQFQGLISGELFF TGCGCCAGCAGCCAATTCCAGGGACTAATCTCAGGGGAGCTGTTTTTT
NA TRBJ2-5 NA TRBV28 CASSERGQETQYF TGTGCCAGCAGCGAGAGAGGGCAAGAGACCCAGTACTTC
NA TRBJ1-1 once TRBV6-5 CASSYSGRNTEAFF TGTGCCAGCAGCTACTCCGGGAGGAACACTGAAGCTTTCTTT
NA TRBJ1-5 NA TRBV7-8 CASSPSSGRGFQPQHF TGTGCCAGCAGCCCATCTTCAGGCAGGGGATTTCAGCCCCAGCATTTT
NA TRBJ2-3 NA TRBV12-2 CASRFSRGYDTDTQYF TGTGCAAGTCGCTTCAGCAGGGGGTATGACACAGATACGCAGTATTTT
NA TRBJ1-3 once TRBV6-4 CASSSGNVSRGNTIYF TGTGCCAGCAGTTCAGGGAATGTTTCGAGGGGAAACACCATATATTTT
NA TRBJ1-3 NA TRBV4-1 CASSQLQGSGNTIYF TGCGCCAGCAGCCAATTACAGGGCTCTGGAAACACCATATATTTT
NA TRBJ1-2 NA TRBV2 CASSVTGSNYGYTF TGTGCCAGCAGTGTGACAGGATCTAACTATGGCTACACCTTC
NA TRBJ2-3 NA TRBV13 CASRERSTDTQYF TGTGCCAGCCGGGAGCGGAGCACAGATACGCAGTATTTT
TRBD2 TRBJ2-1 NA TRBV5-1 CASSTRLAGGNEQFF TGCGCCAGCAGCACCCGACTAGCGGGAGGGAATGAGCAGTTCTTC
NA TRBJ1-6 NA TRBV27 CASSLSGGPRSPLHF TGTGCCAGCAGTTTGTCCGGGGGTCCCCGGTCACCCCTCCACTTT
TRBD1 TRBJ2-7 NA TRBV23-1 CASSRTWTGGCEQYF TGCGCCAGCAGTCGAACTTGGACAGGGGGCTGCGAGCAGTACTTC
TRBD1 TRBJ1-1 NA TRBV11-1 CASRLTGANTEAFF TGTGCCAGCAGACTTACAGGGGCGAACACTGAAGCTTTCTTT